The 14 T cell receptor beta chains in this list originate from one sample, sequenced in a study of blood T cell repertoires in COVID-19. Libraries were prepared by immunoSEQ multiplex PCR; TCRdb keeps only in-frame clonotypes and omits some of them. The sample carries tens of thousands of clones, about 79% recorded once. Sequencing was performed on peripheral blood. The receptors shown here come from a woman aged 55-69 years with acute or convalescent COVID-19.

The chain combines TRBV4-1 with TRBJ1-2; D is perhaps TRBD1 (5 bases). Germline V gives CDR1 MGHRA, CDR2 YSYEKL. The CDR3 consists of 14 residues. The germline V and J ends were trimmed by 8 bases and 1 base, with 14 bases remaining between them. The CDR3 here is CASRRPGGNYGYTF. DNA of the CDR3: TGCGCCAGCCGCCGACCCGGGGGTAACTATGGCTACACCTTC.

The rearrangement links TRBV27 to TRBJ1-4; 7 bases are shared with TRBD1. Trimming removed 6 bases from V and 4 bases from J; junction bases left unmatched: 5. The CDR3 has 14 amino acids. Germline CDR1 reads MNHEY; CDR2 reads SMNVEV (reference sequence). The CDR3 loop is CASRKQGLNEKLFF. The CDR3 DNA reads TGTGCCAGCAGGAAACAGGGGCTTAATGAAAAACTGTTTTTT.

CDR3 in DNA: TGTGCCAGCAGCTTAGCGGATGGGGGGGCGAGTGGCTACACCTTC. Translation gives CASSLADGGASGYTF. V usage is TRBV7-9 and J usage is TRBJ1-2, with a possible D match to TRBD1 (6 bases). V shed 0 bases and J shed 7 bases, with 15 bases lying between them. The CDR3 length is 15 residues. CDR1 SEHNR and CDR2 FQNEAQ come from the germline V gene (reference sequence).

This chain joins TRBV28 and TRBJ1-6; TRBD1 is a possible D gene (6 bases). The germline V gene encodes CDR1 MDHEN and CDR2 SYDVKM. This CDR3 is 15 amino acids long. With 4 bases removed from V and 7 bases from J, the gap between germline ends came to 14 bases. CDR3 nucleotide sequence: TGTGCCAGCAGTTCTGGGGACAAGGGCAATTCACCCCTCCACTTT. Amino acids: CASSSGDKGNSPLHF.

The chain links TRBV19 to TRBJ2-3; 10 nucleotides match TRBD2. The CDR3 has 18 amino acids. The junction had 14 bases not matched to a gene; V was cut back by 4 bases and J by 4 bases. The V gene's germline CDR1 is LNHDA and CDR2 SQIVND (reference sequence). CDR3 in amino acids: CASSRRTSGIRVADTQYF. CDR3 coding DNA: TGTGCCAGTAGTAGAAGGACTAGCGGTATACGGGTCGCAGATACGCAGTATTTT. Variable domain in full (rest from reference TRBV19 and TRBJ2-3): DGGITQSPKYLFRKEGQNVTLSCEQNLNHDAMYWYRQDPGQGLRLIYYSQIVNDFQKGDIAEGYSVSREKKESFPLTVTSAQKNPTAFYLCASSRRTSGIRVADTQYFGPGTRLTVL.

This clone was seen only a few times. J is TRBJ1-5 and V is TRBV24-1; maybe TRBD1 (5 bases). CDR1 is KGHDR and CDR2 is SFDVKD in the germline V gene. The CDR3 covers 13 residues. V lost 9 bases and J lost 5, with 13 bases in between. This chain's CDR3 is CATGAPTHQPQHF. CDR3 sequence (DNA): TGTGCCACCGGGGCACCCACCCATCAGCCCCAGCATTTT.

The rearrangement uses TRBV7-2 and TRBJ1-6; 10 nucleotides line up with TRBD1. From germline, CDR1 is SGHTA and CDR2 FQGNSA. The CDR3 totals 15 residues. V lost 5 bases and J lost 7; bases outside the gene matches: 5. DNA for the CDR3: TGTGCCAGCAGCGTGACAGGGGGCTCGAATTCACCCCTCCACTTT. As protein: CASSVTGGSNSPLHF.

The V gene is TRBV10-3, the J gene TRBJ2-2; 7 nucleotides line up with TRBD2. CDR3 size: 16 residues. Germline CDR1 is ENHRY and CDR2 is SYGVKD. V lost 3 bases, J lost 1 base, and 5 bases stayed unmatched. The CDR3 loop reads CAISDLVAGNTGELFF. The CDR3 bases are TGTGCCATCAGTGATTTGGTAGCGGGGAACACCGGGGAGCTGTTTTTT.

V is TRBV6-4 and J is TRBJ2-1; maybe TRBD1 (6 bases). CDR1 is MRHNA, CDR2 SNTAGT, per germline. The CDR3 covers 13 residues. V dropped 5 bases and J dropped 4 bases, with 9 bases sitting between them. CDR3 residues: CASSRDKYNEQFF. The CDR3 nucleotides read TGTGCCAGCAGTCGGGACAAGTACAATGAGCAGTTCTTC.

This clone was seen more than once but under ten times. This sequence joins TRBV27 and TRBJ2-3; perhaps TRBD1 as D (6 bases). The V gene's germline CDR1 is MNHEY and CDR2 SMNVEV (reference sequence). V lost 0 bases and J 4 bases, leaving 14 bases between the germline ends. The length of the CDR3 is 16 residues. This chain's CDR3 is CASSLSTGMVADTQYF. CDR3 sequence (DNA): TGTGCCAGCAGTTTATCCACAGGGATGGTGGCAGATACGCAGTATTTT.

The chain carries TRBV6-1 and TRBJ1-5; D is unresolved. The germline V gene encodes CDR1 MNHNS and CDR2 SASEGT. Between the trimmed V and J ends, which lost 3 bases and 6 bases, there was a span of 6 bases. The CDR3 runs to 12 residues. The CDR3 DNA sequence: TGTGCCAGCAGTGAGAGGGCTCAGCCCCAGCATTTT. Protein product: CASSERAQPQHF.

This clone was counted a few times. The CDR3 sequence is CATSDPRPEMSGRARSTDTQYF. CDR3 in DNA: TGTGCCACCAGTGATCCGCGTCCGGAGATGAGCGGGAGGGCCCGGAGCACAGATACGCAGTATTTT. The rearrangement uses TRBV24-1 and TRBJ2-3; TRBD2 agrees at 10 bases. Trimming at V came to 3 bases and at J to 0 bases, leaving 20 bases not matched to a gene. Germline V gene data show CDR1 as KGHDR and CDR2 as SFDVKD. This CDR3 contains 22 residues.

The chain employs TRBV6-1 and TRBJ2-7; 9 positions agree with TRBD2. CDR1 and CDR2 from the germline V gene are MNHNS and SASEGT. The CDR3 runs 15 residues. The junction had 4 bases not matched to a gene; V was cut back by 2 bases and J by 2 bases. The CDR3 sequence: CASSETLAGPYEQYF. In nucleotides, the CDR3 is TGTGCCAGCAGTGAAACACTAGCGGGTCCCTACGAGCAGTACTTC.

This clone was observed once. The CDR3 sequence: CASSLPPTGRAEAFF. Here the CDR3 DNA reads TGTGCCAGCAGTTTACCCCCGACAGGGCGGGCTGAAGCTTTCTTT. J is TRBJ1-1 and V is TRBV28, with 7 bases matching TRBD1. Germline V gives CDR1 MDHEN, CDR2 SYDVKM. The CDR3 runs 15 residues. V lost 2 bases, J lost 6 bases, and 9 bases stayed unmatched.